This TCR beta chain was sequenced during a study of blood T cell repertoires in COVID-19 (dated by TCRdb to the early 2020s). About the full investigation: Samples covering the acute and convalescent phases of COVID-19 were provided by collaborators in the United States, Italy and Spain. The repertoires were released in a freely available public database meant as a resource for research on the immune response to SARS-CoV-2. Samples came from the ongoing ImmuneRACE study (first 160 participants) plus 1,254 subjects from 6 global collaborators. Where available, HLA class I and class II types were obtained from metadata supplied by the sample provider rather than from assay-based typing. A de-identified subject ID, COVID-19 status, age in years and sex were almost always included in the sample metadata. The prospective study material was composed of cDNA or gDNA derived from T cells, B-cell-depleted T cells, or PBMCs. Deeply sampled blood TCRbeta repertoires from subjects exposed to, actively infected with, or recovered from COVID-19 were included in the dataset.

The immunoSEQ Assay, a bias-controlled multiplex PCR, was used to amplify TCRbeta CDR3 regions from genomic DNA. The source study handled its data this way. The number of nucleated cells in each sample was estimated by amplification of reference gene primers within the assay. Sequence reads were collapsed and filtered to measure the absolute abundance of every unique TCRbeta CDR3 rearrangement. For each sample, productive Simpson clonality was calculated as the square root of Simpson's diversity index over productive rearrangements. Not all clones reach the TCRdb copy of this immuneACCESS table, which keeps in-frame sequences only. Checked studies attribute under half of the gap to unresolved V genes and leave the rest unexplained. That table supplies the V and J calls and clone size; D and trimming were determined from the DNA. The sample yields tens of thousands of clones; nearly 85% were counted once. 25% to 30% of the sample is held by the ten biggest clonotypes.

Whole blood was collected in K2EDTA tubes by collaborating institutions according to the institutions' own protocols. Collaborator samples were shipped for TCRbeta analysis as frozen whole blood, isolated PBMCs, or DNA extracted from either sample type. Beyond this particular receptor, the publication reports: The quantity of clinical and demographic metadata differed by source and by participant and was supplied without curation.

Comment on this clone: What antigen it recognizes has not been identified. No much larger clone exists at a distance of one base, and base qualities are not known.

The CDR3 contains 14 residues, cysteine and phenylalanine counted. Left in the record is the CDR3 DNA by itself, 42 bases read in frame from the first base. The germline V gene specifies SNHLY as CDR1 and FYNNEI as CDR2. Trimmed from V: 4 bases; trimmed from J: 6 bases; junction bases lacking a gene match: 7. Sequencing was done on a sample of peripheral blood. The rearrangement combines TRBV2 with TRBJ2-7; 9 central bases correspond to TRBD2. This clonotype originated in a woman at least 80 years old with acute or convalescent COVID-19. The CDR3 reads as follows: CASSVETSGREQYF. The DNA reads TGTGCCAGCAGTGTCGAGACTAGCGGACGCGAGCAGTACTTC.